Listed below are T cell receptor beta chains from one sample, sequenced in a study of T cell changes during pregnancy in multiple sclerosis. Libraries were prepared by immunoSEQ multiplex PCR; TCRdb keeps only in-frame clonotypes and omits some of them. The data contain about 22,000 clones, around nine tenths of them singletons. The specimen was CD4+ T cells from peripheral blood mononuclear cells, collected in the second trimester of pregnancy. The origin of the receptors is a female donor in good health, enrolled as a control in a pregnancy study. The CDR3 runs from the conserved cysteine through the conserved F or W. Fields, in order: D gene, CDR3 length, V gene, clone size, J gene, CDR3 protein, CDR3 DNA. D genes are given only for firm matches. Only part of the rows carry a size: once, few, many, or a class if the clone is expanded.

TRBD1	15	TRBV6-5	-	TRBJ2-3	CASSRRDRVLDTQYF	TGTGCCAGCAGTAGACGGGACAGGGTTTTGGATACGCAGTATTTT
TRBD1	14	TRBV11-2	-	TRBJ2-7	CASSSRTGRDEQYF	TGTGCCAGCAGCTCTCGGACAGGGCGAGACGAGCAGTACTTC
-	15	TRBV2	-	TRBJ1-5	CASSSTRGGFQPQHF	TGTGCCAGCAGCAGTACTCGGGGAGGATTTCAGCCCCAGCATTTT
-	16	TRBV7-9	-	TRBJ1-2	CASSLEERGLGYGYTF	TGTGCCAGCAGCTTAGAGGAGCGGGGATTGGGCTATGGCTACACCTTC
-	12	TRBV7-8	-	TRBJ1-4	CASSLRGEKLFF	TGTGCCAGCAGCTTACGGGGGGAAAAACTGTTTTTT
TRBD2	19	TRBV9	medium-sized	TRBJ2-1	CASSVASGGSMSSYNEQFF	TGTGCCAGCAGCGTAGCTAGCGGGGGGAGTATGAGCTCCTACAATGAGCAGTTCTTC
-	13	TRBV7-8	-	TRBJ1-3	CASSLRSGNTIYF	TGTGCCAGCAGCTTACGCTCTGGAAACACCATATATTTT
-	14	TRBV4-2	once	TRBJ2-5	CASSQSKSVETQYF	TGTGCCAGCAGCCAATCAAAAAGCGTGGAGACCCAGTACTTC
TRBD2	15	TRBV28	-	TRBJ2-3	CASTPAGEATDTQYF	TGTGCCAGCACCCCTGCGGGGGAGGCTACAGATACGCAGTATTTT
-	15	TRBV19	few	TRBJ2-1	CASSIVSKGHNEQFF	TGTGCCAGTAGTATAGTTTCCAAGGGGCATAATGAGCAGTTCTTC
TRBD2	14	TRBV9	few	TRBJ2-3	CASSPGASGDTQYF	TGTGCCAGCAGCCCTGGGGCTAGCGGGGATACGCAGTATTTT
TRBD1	14	TRBV13	-	TRBJ2-5	CASSPGQGAQTQYF	TGTGCCAGCAGCCCCGGACAGGGGGCTCAGACCCAGTACTTC
-	14	TRBV11-3	-	TRBJ2-1	CASSLPGAYNEQFF	TGTGCCAGCAGCTTACCGGGGGCCTACAATGAGCAGTTCTTC
TRBD1	15	TRBV6-1	-	TRBJ2-7	CASRREQGLRDEQYF	TGTGCCAGCAGGCGAGAACAGGGGTTACGAGACGAGCAGTACTTC
-	12	TRBV6-1	once	TRBJ2-1	CASSEQGGEQFF	TGTGCCAGCAGTGAACAGGGAGGCGAGCAGTTCTTC
TRBD2	15	TRBV5-1	-	TRBJ2-3	CASSSSGGSTDTQYF	TGCGCCAGCAGCAGTAGCGGGGGAAGCACAGATACGCAGTATTTT
-	13	TRBV6-5	-	TRBJ1-2	CASSRTEGYGYTF	TGTGCCAGCAGTCGGACAGAAGGTTATGGCTACACCTTC
TRBD1	16	TRBV27	once	TRBJ2-7	CASSLQRQGPTYEQYF	TGTGCCAGCAGTTTACAGCGACAGGGTCCAACCTACGAGCAGTACTTC
TRBD1	16	TRBV6-5	-	TRBJ2-5	CASSYSGTAGQETQYF	TGTGCCAGCAGTTACTCGGGGACAGCCGGACAAGAGACCCAGTACTTC
-	14	TRBV5-1	-	TRBJ2-1	CASSTRDFNNEQFF	TGCGCCAGCAGCACTCGGGACTTCAACAATGAGCAGTTCTTC
TRBD1	14	TRBV2	-	TRBJ2-4	CASRRQGLGNIQYF	TGTGCCAGCAGAAGACAGGGGCTGGGAAACATTCAGTACTTC
TRBD1	19	TRBV7-2	-	TRBJ2-1	CASSLAVTHGTGSYNEQFF	TGTGCCAGCAGCTTAGCGGTAACCCACGGGACAGGCTCCTACAATGAGCAGTTCTTC
TRBD1	15	TRBV15	-	TRBJ1-5	CATSWGQGDNQPQHF	TGTGCCACCAGCTGGGGACAGGGCGACAATCAGCCCCAGCATTTT
TRBD1	18	TRBV27	-	TRBJ2-7	CASSSRDRTQGSSYEQYF	TGTGCCAGCAGTTCCCGGGACAGAACCCAGGGAAGCTCCTACGAGCAGTACTTC
TRBD2	18	TRBV28	-	TRBJ2-3	CASSAGGTSGRRTDTQYF	TGTGCCAGCAGCGCCGGGGGGACTAGCGGGAGGAGGACAGATACGCAGTATTTT
-	13	TRBV5-1	-	TRBJ2-2	CASSFGSTGELFF	TGCGCCAGCAGCTTCGGGAGCACCGGGGAGCTGTTTTTT
-	11	TRBV7-2	-	TRBJ2-1	CASTVRNEQFF	TGTGCCAGCACCGTCCGTAATGAGCAGTTCTTC